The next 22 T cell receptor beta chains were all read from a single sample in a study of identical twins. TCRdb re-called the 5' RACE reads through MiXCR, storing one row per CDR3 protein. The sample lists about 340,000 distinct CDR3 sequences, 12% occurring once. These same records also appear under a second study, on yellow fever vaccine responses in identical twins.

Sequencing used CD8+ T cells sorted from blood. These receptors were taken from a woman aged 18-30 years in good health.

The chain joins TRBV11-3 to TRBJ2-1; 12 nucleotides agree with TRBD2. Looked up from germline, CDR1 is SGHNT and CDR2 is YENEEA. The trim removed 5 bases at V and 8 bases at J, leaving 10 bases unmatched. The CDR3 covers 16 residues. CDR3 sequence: CASSPLAGGPGDEQFF. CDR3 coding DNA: TGTGCCAGCAGCCCTCTAGCGGGAGGGCCCGGGGATGAGCAGTTCTTC.

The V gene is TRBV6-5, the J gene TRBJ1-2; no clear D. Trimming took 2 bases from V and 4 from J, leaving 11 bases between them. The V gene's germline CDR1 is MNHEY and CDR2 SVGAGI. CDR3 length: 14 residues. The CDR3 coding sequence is TGTGCCAGCAGTTACGTCGCGGCCACCTATGGCTACACCTTC. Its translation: CASSYVAATYGYTF.

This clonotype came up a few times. The CDR3 sequence: CASSKYRDRPQETQYF. For the CDR3, the DNA is TGTGCCAGCAGTAAATACCGGGACCGGCCCCAAGAGACCCAGTACTTC. The rearrangement joins TRBV6-2 or TRBV6-3 to TRBJ2-5; D possibly matches TRBD1 or TRBD2 (5 bases each). The CDR3 is made up of 16 amino acids. Trimming took 5 bases from V and 1 from J, leaving 17 bases between them. Germline V CDR1 and CDR2: MNHEY, SVGEGT.

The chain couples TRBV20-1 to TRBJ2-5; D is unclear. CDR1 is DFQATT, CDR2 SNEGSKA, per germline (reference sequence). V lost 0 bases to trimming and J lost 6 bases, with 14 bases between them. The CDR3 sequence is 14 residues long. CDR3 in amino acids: CSARDLARIQTQYF. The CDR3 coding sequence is TGCAGTGCTAGAGATCTGGCCCGGATCCAGACCCAGTACTTC.

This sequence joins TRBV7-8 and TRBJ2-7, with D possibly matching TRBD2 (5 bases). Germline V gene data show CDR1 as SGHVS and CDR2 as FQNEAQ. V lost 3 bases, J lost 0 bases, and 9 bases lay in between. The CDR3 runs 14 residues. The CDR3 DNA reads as TGTGCCAGCAGCTTCAGGCTAGCCTCCTACGAGCAGTACTTC. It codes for CASSFRLASYEQYF. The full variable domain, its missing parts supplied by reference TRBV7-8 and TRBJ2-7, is GAGVSQSPRYKVAKRGQDVALRCDPISGHVSLFWYQQALGQGPEFLTYFQNEAQLDKSGLPSDRFFAERPEGSVSTLKIQRTQQEDSAVYLCASSFRLASYEQYFGPGTRLTVT.

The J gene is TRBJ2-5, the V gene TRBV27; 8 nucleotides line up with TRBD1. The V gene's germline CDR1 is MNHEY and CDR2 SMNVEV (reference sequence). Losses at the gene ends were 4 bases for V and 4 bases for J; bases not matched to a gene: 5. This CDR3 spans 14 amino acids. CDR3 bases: TGTGCCAGCAGTTCCAGGGGGCATAGAGAGACCCAGTACTTC. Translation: CASSSRGHRETQYF.

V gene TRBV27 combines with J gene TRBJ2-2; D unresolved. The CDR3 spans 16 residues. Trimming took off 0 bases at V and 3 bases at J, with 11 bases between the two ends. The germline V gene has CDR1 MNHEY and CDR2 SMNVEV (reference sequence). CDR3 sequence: CASSLSSGSDTGELFF. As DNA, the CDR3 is TGTGCCAGCAGTTTATCGAGTGGTTCGGACACCGGGGAGCTGTTTTTT.

The CDR3 loop is CASSYTRTEAFF. The DNA of the CDR3 is TGTGCCAGCAGCTACACACGGACTGAAGCTTTCTTT. The chain carries TRBV7-9 and TRBJ1-1, with unresolved D. From germline, CDR1 is SEHNR and CDR2 FQNEAQ (reference sequence). V was cut by 4 bases and J by 5 bases, with 8 bases left in between. The CDR3 contains 12 residues.

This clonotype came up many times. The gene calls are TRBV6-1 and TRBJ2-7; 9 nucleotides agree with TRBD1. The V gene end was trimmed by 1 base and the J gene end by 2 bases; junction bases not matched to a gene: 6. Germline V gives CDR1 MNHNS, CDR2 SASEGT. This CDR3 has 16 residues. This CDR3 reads CASSEGDRDFTYEQYV. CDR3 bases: TGTGCCAGCAGTGAAGGGGACAGGGATTTTACCTACGAGCAGTACGTC.

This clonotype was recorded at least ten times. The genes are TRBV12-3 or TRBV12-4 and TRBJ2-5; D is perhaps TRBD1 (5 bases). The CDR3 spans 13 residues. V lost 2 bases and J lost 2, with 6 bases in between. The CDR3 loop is CASSLQGQETQYF. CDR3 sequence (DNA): TGTGCCAGCAGTTTACAGGGACAAGAGACCCAGTACTTC.

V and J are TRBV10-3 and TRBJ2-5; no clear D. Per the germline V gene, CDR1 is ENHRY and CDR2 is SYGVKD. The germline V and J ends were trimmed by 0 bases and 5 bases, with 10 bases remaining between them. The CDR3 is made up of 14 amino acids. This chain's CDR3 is CAISESSVRETQYF. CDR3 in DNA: TGTGCCATCAGTGAGTCGAGTGTCAGGGAGACCCAGTACTTC.

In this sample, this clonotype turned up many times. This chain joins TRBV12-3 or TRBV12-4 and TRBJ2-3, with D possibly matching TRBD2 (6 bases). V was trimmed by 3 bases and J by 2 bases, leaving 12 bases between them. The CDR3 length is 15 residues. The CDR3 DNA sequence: TGTGCCAGCAGTTTGTCGCGGGGAGCCACAGATACGCAGTATTTT. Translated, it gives CASSLSRGATDTQYF.

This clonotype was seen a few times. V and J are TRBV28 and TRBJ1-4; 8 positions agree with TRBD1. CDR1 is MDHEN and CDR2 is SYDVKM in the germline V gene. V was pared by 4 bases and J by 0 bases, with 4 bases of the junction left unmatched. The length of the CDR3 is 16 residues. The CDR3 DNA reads TGTGCCAGCAGTTCCCCGGGACAGGCAACTAATGAAAAACTGTTTTTT. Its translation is CASSSPGQATNEKLFF.

DNA for the CDR3: TGCAGTGCTAGCAGCGGGGATTACAATGAGCAGTTCTTC. It codes for CSASSGDYNEQFF. The chain carries TRBV20-1 and TRBJ2-1; 7 bases are a match to TRBD2. The CDR3 runs to 13 residues. From germline, CDR1 is DFQATT and CDR2 SNEGSKA (reference sequence). The V segment lost 3 bases and the J segment 4 bases; nucleotides outside the gene matches: 3.

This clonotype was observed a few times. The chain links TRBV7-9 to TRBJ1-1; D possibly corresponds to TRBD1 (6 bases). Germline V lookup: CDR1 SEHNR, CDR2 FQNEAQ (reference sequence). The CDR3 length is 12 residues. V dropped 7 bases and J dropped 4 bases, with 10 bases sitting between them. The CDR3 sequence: CASKGVRTEAFF. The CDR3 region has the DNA TGTGCCAGCAAGGGGGTTCGCACTGAAGCTTTCTTT.

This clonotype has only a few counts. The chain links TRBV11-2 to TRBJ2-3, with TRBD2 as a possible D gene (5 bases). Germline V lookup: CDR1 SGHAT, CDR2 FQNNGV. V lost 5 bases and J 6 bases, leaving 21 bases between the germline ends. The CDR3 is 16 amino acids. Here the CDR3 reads CASSVSQRGWYDTQYF. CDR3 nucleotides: TGTGCCAGCAGCGTCAGCCAGCGCGGGTGGTATGATACGCAGTATTTT.

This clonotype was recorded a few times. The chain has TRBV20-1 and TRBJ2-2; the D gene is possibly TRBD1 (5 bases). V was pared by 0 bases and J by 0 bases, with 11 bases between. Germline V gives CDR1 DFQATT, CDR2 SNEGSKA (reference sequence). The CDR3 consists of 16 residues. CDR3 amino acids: CSARDQGQPNTGELFF. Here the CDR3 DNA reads TGCAGTGCTAGAGATCAGGGCCAGCCGAACACCGGGGAGCTGTTTTTT.

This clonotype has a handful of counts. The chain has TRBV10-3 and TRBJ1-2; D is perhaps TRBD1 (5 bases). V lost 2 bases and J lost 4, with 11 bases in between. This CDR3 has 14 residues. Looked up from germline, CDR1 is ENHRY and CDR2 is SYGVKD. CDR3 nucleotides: TGTGCCATCAGTGAGGCCCCAGACAGCTATGGCTACACCTTC. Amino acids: CAISEAPDSYGYTF.

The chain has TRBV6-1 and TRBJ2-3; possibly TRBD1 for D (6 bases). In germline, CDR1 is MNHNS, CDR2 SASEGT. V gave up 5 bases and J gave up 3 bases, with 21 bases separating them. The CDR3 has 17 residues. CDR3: CASSPFQGFPLTDTQYF. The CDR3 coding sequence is TGTGCCAGCAGTCCTTTTCAGGGGTTTCCCTTAACAGATACGCAGTATTTT.

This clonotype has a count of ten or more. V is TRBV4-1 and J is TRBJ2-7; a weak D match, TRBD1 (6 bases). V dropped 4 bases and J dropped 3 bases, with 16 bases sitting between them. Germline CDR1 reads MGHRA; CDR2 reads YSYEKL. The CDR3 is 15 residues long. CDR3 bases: TGCGCCAGCAGCCTAACCGCAGGGGTCGGCTACGAGCAGTACGTC. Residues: CASSLTAGVGYEQYV.

The CDR3 is CASSQEVLVYEQFF. CDR3 nucleotides: TGCGCCAGCAGCCAAGAGGTCCTCGTATATGAGCAGTTCTTC. The V gene is TRBV4-1, the J gene TRBJ2-1; D is unresolved. Trimming stripped 0 bases from V and 8 bases from J, with 11 bases between. Germline V CDR1 and CDR2: MGHRA, YSYEKL. The CDR3 covers 14 residues.

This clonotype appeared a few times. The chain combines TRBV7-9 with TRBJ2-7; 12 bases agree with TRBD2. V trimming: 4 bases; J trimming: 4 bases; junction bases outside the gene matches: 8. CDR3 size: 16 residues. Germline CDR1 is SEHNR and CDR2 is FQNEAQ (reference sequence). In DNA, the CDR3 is TGTGCCAGCAGCTCCTCCCTAGCGGGAGGGCCGTACGAGCAGTACTTC. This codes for CASSSSLAGGPYEQYF. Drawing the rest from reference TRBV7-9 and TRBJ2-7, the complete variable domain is DTGVSQNPRHKITKRGQNVTFRCDPISEHNRLYWYRQTLGQGPEFLTYFQNEAQLEKSRLLSDRFSAERPKGSFSTLEIQRTEQGDSAMYLCASSSSLAGGPYEQYFGPGTRLTVT.